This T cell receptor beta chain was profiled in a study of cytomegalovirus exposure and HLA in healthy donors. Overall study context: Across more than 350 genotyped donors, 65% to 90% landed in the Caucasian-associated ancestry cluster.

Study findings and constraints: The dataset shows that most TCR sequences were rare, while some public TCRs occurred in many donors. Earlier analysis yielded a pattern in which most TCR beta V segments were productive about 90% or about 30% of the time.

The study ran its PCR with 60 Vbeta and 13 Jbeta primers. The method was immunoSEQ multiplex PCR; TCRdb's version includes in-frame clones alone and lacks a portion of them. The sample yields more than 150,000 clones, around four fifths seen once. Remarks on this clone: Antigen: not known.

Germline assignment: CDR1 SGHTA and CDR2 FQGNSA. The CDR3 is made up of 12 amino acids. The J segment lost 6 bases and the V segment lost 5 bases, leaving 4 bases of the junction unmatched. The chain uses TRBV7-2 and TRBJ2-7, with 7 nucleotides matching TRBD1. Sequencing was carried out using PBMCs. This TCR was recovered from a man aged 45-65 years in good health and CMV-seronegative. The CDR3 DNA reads TGTGCCAGCAGCCTGACAGGGTTCGAGCAGTACTTC. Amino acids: CASSLTGFEQYF.